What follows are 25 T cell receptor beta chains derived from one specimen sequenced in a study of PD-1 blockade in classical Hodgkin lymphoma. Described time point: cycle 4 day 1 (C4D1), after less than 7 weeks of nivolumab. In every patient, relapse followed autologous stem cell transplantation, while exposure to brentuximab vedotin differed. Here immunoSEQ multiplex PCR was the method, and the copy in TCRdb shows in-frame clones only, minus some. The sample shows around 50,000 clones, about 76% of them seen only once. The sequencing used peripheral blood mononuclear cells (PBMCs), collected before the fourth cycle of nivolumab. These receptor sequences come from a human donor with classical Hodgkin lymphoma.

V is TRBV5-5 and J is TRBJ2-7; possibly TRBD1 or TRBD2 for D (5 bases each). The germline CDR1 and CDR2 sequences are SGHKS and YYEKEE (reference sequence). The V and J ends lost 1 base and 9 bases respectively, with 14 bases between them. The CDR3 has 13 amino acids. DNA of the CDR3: TGTGCCAGCAGCTTGCATGACTTCGGGACGCAGTACTTC. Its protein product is CASSLHDFGTQYF.

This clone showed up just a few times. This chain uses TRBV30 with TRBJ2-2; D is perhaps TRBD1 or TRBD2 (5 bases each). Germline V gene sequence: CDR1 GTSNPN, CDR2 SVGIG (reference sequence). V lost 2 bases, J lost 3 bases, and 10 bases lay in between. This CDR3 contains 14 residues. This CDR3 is CAWSLMGDTGELFF. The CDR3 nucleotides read TGTGCCTGGAGTCTTATGGGGGACACCGGGGAGCTGTTTTTT.

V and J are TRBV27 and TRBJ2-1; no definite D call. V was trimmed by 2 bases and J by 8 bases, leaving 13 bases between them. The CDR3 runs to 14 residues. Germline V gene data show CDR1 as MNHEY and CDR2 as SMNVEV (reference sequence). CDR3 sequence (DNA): TGTGCCAGCAGTTTAATGATGGCCTCCGATGAGCAGTTCTTC. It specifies CASSLMMASDEQFF.

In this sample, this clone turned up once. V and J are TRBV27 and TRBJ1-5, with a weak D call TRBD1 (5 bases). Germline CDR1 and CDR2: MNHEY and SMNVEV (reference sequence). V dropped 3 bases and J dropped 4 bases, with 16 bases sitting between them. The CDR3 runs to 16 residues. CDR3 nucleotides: TGTGCCAGCAGTTTTGATGGTAATCGGGGGAATCAGCCCCAGCATTTT. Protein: CASSFDGNRGNQPQHF.

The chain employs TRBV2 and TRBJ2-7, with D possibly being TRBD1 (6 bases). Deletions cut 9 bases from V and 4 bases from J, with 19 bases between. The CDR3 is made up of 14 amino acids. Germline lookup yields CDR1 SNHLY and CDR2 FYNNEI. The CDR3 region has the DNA TGTGCCAGTAATAGGGGGTGGCAGGATTACGAGCAGTACTTC. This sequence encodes CASNRGWQDYEQYF.

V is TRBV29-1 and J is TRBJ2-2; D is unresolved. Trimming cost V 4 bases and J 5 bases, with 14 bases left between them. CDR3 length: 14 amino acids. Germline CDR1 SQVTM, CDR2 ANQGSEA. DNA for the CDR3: TGCAGCGTTGGTCTATTTCTTGGGACCGGGGAGCTGTTTTTT. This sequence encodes CSVGLFLGTGELFF.

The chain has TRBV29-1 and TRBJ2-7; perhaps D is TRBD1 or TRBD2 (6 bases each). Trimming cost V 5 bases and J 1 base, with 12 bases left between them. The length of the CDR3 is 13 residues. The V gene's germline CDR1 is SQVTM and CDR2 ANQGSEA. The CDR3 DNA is TGCAGCGTTTGGCAGGGGAGGTCCTACGAGCAGTACTTC. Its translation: CSVWQGRSYEQYF.

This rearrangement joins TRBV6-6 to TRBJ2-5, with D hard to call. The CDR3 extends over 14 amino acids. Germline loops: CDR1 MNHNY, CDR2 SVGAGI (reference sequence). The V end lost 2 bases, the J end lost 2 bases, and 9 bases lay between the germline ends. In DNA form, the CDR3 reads TGTGCCAGCAGTTACAAGGGTGATCAAGAGACCCAGTACTTC. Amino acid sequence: CASSYKGDQETQYF.

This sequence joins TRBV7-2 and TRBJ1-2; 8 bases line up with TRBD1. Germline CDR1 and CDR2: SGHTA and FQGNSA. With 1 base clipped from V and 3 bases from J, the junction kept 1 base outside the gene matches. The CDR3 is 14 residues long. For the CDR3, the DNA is TGTGCCAGCAGCTTAGAGACAGGGGACTATGGCTACACCTTC. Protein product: CASSLETGDYGYTF.

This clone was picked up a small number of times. CDR3 nucleotides: TGTGCCAGCAGTTACCAGTGGGGATTCGGAAATCAGCCCCAGCATTTT. Protein product: CASSYQWGFGNQPQHF. The chain combines TRBV6-5 with TRBJ1-5; D is ambiguous. The CDR3 has 16 amino acids. Germline CDR1 MNHEY, CDR2 SVGAGI. The V and J ends lost 2 bases and 4 bases respectively, with 15 bases between them.

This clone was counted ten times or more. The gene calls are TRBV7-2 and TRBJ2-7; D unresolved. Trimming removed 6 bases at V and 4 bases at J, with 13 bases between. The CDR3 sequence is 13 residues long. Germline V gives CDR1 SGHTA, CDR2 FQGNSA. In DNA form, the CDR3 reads TGTGCCAGCAGTAATTCACGAGCTTACGAGCAGTACTTC. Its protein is CASSNSRAYEQYF.

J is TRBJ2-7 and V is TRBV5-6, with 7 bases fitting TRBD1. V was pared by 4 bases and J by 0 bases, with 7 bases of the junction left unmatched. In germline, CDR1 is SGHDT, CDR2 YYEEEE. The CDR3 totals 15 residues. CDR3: CASSKGTAYSYEQYF. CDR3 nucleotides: TGTGCCAGCAGCAAAGGGACAGCTTACTCCTACGAGCAGTACTTC.

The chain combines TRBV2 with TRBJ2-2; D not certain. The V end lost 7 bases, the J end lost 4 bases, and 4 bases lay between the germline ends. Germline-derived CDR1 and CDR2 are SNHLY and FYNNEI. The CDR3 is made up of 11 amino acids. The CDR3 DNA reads TGTGCCAGCACCATCACCGGGGAGCTGTTTTTT. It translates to CASTITGELFF.

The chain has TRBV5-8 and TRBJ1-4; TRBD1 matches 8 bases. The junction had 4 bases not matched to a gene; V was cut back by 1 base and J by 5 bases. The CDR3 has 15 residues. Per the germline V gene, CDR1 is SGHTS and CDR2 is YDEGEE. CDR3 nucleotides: TGTGCCAGCAGCTTGCAGGGGGCGGTGAATGAAAAACTGTTTTTT. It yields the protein CASSLQGAVNEKLFF.

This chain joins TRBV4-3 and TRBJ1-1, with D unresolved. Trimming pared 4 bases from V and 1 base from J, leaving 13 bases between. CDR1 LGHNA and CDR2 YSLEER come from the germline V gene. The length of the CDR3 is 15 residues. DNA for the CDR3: TGCGCCAGCAGCCTATACTCCGGACGGAACACTGAAGCTTTCTTT. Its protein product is CASSLYSGRNTEAFF.

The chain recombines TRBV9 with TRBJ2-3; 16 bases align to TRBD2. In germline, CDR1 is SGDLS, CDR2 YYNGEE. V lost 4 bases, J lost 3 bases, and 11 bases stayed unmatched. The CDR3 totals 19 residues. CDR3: CASSSEGLAGGFGTDTQYF. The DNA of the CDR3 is TGTGCCAGCAGCTCTGAGGGACTAGCGGGAGGGTTCGGTACAGATACGCAGTATTTT.

The CDR3 DNA reads TGTGCAGCGGGAGGACATGAGTTCACAGATACGCAGTATTTT. Protein product: CAAGGHEFTDTQYF. The V call is TRBV6-1, the J call TRBJ2-3; 9 positions match TRBD2. Germline CDR1 MNHNS, CDR2 SASEGT. The CDR3 runs 14 residues.

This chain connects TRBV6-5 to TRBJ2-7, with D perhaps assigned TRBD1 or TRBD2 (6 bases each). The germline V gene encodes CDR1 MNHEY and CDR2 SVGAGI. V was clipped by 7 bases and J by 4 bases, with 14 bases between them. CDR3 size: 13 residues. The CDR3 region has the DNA TGTGCCAGCACGGGTCAGGGGAGGTACGAGCAGTACTTC. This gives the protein CASTGQGRYEQYF.

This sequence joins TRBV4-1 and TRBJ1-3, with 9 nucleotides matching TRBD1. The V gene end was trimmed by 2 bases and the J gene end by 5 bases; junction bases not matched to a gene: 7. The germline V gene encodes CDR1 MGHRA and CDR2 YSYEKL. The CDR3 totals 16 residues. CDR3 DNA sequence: TGCGCCAGCAGCCAAATGCCGGGACAGGGCAGAAACACCATATATTTT. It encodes CASSQMPGQGRNTIYF.

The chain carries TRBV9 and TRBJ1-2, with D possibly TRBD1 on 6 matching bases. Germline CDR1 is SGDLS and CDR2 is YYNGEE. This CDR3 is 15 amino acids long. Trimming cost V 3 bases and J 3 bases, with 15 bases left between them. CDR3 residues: CASSAAGRGYYGYTF. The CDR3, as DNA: TGTGCCAGCAGCGCCGCGGGCAGGGGTTACTATGGCTACACCTTC.

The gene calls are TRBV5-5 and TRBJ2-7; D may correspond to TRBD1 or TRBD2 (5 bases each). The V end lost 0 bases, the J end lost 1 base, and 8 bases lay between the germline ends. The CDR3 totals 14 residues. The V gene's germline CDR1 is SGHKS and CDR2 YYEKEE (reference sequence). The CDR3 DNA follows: TGTGCCAGCAGCTTGGTGGGACGGTCCTACGAGCAGTACTTC. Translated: CASSLVGRSYEQYF.

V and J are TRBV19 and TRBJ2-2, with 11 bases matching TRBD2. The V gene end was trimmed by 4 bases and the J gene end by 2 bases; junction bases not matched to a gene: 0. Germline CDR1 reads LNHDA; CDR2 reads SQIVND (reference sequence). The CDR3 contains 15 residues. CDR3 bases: TGTGCCAGTAGTAGACTAGCGGGAAACACCGGGGAGCTGTTTTTT. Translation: CASSRLAGNTGELFF.

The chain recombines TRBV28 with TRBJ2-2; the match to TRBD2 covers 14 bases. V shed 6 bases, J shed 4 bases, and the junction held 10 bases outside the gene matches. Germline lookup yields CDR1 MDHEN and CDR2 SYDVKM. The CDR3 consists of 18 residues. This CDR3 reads CASRVAGTSGSRTGELFF. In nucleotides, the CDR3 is TGTGCCAGCAGGGTAGCCGGGACTAGCGGGAGCCGCACCGGGGAGCTGTTTTTT.

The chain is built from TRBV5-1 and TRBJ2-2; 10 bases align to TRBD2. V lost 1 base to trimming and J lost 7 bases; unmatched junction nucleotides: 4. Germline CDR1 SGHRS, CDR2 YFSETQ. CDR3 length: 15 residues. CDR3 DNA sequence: TGCGCCAGCAGCTTGATCGCTAGCGGGAGCGGGGAGCTGTTTTTT. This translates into CASSLIASGSGELFF.

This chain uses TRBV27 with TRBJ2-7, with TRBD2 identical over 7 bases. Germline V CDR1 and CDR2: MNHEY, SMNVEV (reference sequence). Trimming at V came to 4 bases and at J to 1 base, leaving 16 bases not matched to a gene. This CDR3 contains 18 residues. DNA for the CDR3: TGTGCCAGCAGTTCAAGCGACCCCCGACTAGCTAGATCCTACGAGCAGTACTTC. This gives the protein CASSSSDPRLARSYEQYF.